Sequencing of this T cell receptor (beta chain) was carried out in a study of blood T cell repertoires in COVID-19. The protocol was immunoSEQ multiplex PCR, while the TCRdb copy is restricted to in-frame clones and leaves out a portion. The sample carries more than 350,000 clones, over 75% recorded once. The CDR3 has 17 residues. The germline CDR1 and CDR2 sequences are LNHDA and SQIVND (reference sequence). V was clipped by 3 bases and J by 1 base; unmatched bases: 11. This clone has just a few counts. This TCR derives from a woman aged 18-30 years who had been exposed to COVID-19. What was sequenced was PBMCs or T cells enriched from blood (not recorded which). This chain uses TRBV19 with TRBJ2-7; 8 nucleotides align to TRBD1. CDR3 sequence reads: CASSIAYSRTGSYEQYF. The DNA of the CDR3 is TGTGCCAGTAGTATCGCTTATTCGCGGACAGGGTCCTACGAGCAGTACTTC. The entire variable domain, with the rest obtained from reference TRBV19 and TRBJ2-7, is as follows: DGGITQSPKYLFRKEGQNVTLSCEQNLNHDAMYWYRQDPGQGLRLIYYSQIVNDFQKGDIAEGYSVSREKKESFPLTVTSAQKNPTAFYLCASSIAYSRTGSYEQYFGPGTRLTVT.